This T cell receptor beta chain appears in the sequencing data of a study of T cell repertoires in cytomegalovirus infection. This clonotype was counted only a few times. TCRdb fed the reads into MiXCR, producing one record per CDR3 protein. The data contain about 310,000 distinct CDR3 sequences, under 20% of them singletons. Germline assignment: CDR1 LGHNA and CDR2 YSLEER. This CDR3 is 15 amino acids long. V lost 0 bases to trimming and J lost 4 bases; unmatched junction nucleotides: 5. Sequenced sample: PBMCs. The chain uses TRBV4-3 and TRBJ1-1, with TRBD1 matching over 7 bases. The sequence derives from a human donor in good health (CMV status not recorded). Some clones in this sample may be carry-over from other donors' samples. DNA for the CDR3: TGCGCCAGCAGCCAAGACAGGGGGACGGGCACTGAAGCTTTCTTT. Translation gives CASSQDRGTGTEAFF.